This T cell receptor (beta chain) is drawn from a study of blood T cell repertoires in COVID-19 (dated by TCRdb to about 2020). For the wider study: The collaborator samples originated in the United States, Italy and Spain and spanned the acute and convalescent phases of COVID-19. The samples were drawn from the first 160 participants of the ongoing ImmuneRACE study and from 1,254 subjects provided by 6 global collaborators. Deeply sampled blood TCRbeta repertoires from subjects exposed to, actively infected with, or recovered from COVID-19 were included in the dataset. Where HLA class I and class II types were available, the types were taken from metadata supplied by the sample provider, not from assay-based typing. The material from the prospective study consisted of cDNA or gDNA derived from T cells, B-cell-depleted T cells, or PBMCs. The repertoires were released in a freely available public database meant as a resource for research on the immune response to SARS-CoV-2. A de-identified subject ID, COVID-19 status, age in years and sex were almost always included in the sample metadata. The research as a whole found: How much clinical and demographic metadata was included differed by source and by participant, and the metadata was provided uncurated.

TCRbeta CDR3 regions were amplified from genomic DNA by means of the immunoSEQ Assay, a bias-controlled multiplex PCR. The authors processed their data as follows. The number of nucleated cells in each sample was estimated by amplification of reference gene primers within the assay. To quantify the absolute abundance of each unique TCRbeta CDR3 rearrangement, sequence reads were collapsed and filtered. For each sample, productive Simpson clonality was calculated as the square root of Simpson's diversity index over productive rearrangements. TCRdb provides this immuneACCESS table in a form limited to in-frame rearrangements. Some clones are lacking; in checked studies, under half of them reflect an unresolved V gene, and why the rest are absent is not known. V and J calls plus clone size are reproduced from that table; the DNA served to infer D and trimming. The sample has 320,000 or so clones on record, roughly 89% of them singletons. 4.5% to 6.5% of the sample is taken by the ten largest.

Notes on this clone: The antigen this receptor binds is unknown. Base quality data are lacking; no much larger clone is found one base away. Other DNA sequences in this specimen translate into the identical CDR3.

Enrolling through a virtual design, the prospective study's participants ranged in age from roughly 18 to 89 years and lived across 24 United States geographic areas. In the prospective study, cohorts were assigned on the basis of participant-reported clinical history obtained from a screening survey and a study questionnaire. Recovered participants in ImmuneRACE Cohort 3 were defined as having two consecutive negative NP/OP PCR tests, clearance from a healthcare professional, or resolution of symptoms. In the prospective study, mobile phlebotomists collected whole blood, serum and a nasopharyngeal or oropharyngeal swab from each participant. Over an approximately 2-month period, participants in the prospective study had the option of providing additional blood draws and questionnaires. Blood samples from the prospective study were shipped frozen or at room temperature prior to DNA extraction.

Spanning cysteine to phenylalanine, the CDR3 consists of 15 amino acids. Here the CDR3 DNA is all that survives: 45 bases in frame from base 1. The germline V gene yields KGHSH for CDR1 and LQKENI for CDR2. Clipping removes 2 bases from V and 5 bases from J, with 4 as the unmatched junction base count. The receptor chain draws on TRBV18 and TRBJ2-2; the junction holds 8 bases that match TRBD1. This receptor was obtained from a man aged 55 to 70 who had recovered from COVID-19. The specimen sequenced was PBMCs or T cells enriched from blood (not recorded which). The CDR3 corresponds to CASSPGQGGTGELFF. The sequence in DNA is TGTGCCAGCTCACCAGGACAGGGCGGTACCGGGGAGCTGTTTTTT.